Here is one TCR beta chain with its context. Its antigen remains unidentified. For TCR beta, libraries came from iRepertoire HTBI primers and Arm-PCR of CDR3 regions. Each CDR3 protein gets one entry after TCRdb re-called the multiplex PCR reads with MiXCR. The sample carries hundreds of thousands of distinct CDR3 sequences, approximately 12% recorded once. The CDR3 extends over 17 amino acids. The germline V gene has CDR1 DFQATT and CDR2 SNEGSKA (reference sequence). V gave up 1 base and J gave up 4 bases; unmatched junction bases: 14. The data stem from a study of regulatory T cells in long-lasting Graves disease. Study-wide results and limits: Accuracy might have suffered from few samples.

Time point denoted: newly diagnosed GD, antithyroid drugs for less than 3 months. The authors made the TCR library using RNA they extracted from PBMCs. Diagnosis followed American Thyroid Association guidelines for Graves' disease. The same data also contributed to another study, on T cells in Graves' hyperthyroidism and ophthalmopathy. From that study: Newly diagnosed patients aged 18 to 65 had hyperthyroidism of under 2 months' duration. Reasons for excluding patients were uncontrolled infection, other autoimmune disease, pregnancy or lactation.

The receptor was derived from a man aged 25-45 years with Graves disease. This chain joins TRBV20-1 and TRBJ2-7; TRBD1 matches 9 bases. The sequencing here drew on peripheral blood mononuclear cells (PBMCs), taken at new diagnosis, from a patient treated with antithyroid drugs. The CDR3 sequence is CSARGRRPGQGFYEQYF. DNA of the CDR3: TGCAGTGCTAGAGGGCGCCGGCCGGGACAGGGTTTTTACGAGCAGTACTTC.